One sample yielded the 6 T cell receptor beta chains listed below, sequenced in a study of Graves' ophthalmopathy and Graves' hyperthyroidism. RNA transcripts served as template for amplifying TCR beta CDR3 sequences. Scientists carried out first-round RT-PCR using HTBI primers and then a second-round multiplex PCR. TCRdb re-derived calls from the multiplex PCR reads in MiXCR, one entry per CDR3 protein. This table holds around 660,000 distinct CDR3 sequences, about 41% found once. The sequencing sample was made of peripheral blood. The receptors here all came from an adult man with Graves' ophthalmopathy.

This chain's CDR3 is CASSRSFGRDEQFF. In DNA, the CDR3 is TGTGCCAGCAGTCGGAGTTTCGGCCGTGATGAGCAGTTCTTC. The V call is TRBV2, the J call TRBJ2-1; D call uncertain. The CDR3 is 14 residues long. Trimming removed 5 bases from V and 8 bases from J, with 16 bases in between. CDR1 is SNHLY and CDR2 is FYNNEI in the germline V gene. Full variable domain (missing parts from reference TRBV2 and TRBJ2-1): EPEVTQTPSHQVTQMGQEVILRCVPISNHLYFYWYRQILGQKVEFLVSFYNNEISEKSEIFDDQFSVERPDGSNFTLKIRSTKLEDSAMYFCASSRSFGRDEQFFGPGTRLTVL.

This clonotype has a single count. A much larger clone is a single base away; this may be a read error. The chain joins TRBV7-2 to TRBJ2-7; 10 nucleotides agree with TRBD2. Germline-derived CDR1 and CDR2 are SGHTA and FQGNSA. This CDR3 comprises 16 residues. CDR3: CAGSLGRSGGIYEQYF. In DNA form, the CDR3 reads TGTGCCGGCAGCTTAGGTCGTAGCGGGGGGATTTACGAGCAGTACTTC.

The rearrangement links TRBV7-3 to TRBJ2-5; D is possibly TRBD1 (6 bases). V lost 4 bases and J lost 2, with 14 bases in between. Per germline, CDR1 SGHTA and CDR2 FQGTGA. This CDR3 has 15 residues. Here the CDR3 reads CASSSRTQGQETQYF. In nucleotides, the CDR3 is TGTGCCAGCAGCTCCCGTACACAGGGTCAAGAGACCCAGTACTTC. The complete variable domain, with remaining parts taken from reference TRBV7-3 and TRBJ2-5, reads GAGVSQTPSNKVTEKGKYVELRCDPISGHTALYWYRQSLGQGPEFLIYFQGTGAADDSGLPNDRFFAVRPEGSVSTLKIQRTERGDSAVYLCASSSRTQGQETQYFGPGTRLLVL.

With respect to this clonotype: The junction does not match germline at one end; this may be a read error. The chain recombines TRBV11-1 with TRBJ2-5; TRBD2 is a possible D gene (5 bases). There are 13 residues in the CDR3. Germline assignment: CDR1 SGHAT and CDR2 FQDESV (reference sequence). The CDR3: CAGSLLGGETQYF. CDR3 coding DNA: TGTGCCGGCAGCTTACTCGGCGGGGAGACCCAGTACTTC. Looking up the rest from reference TRBV11-1 and TRBJ2-5 gives the full variable domain: EAEVAQSPRYKITEKSQAVAFWCDPISGHATLYWYRQILGQGPELLVQFQDESVVDDSQLPKDRFSAERLKGVDSTLKIQPAELGDSAMYLCAGSLLGGETQYFGPGTRLLVL.

The chain couples TRBV7-9 to TRBJ1-1; a weak D match, TRBD1 (5 bases). V was clipped by 0 bases and J by 11 bases, with 19 bases between them. Germline-derived CDR1 and CDR2 are SEHNR and FQNEAQ (reference sequence). This CDR3 spans 15 amino acids. The CDR3 DNA reads as TGTGCCAGCAGCTTAGCCGCAGGGACCGGGGCCGTTGCTTTCTTT. Translation gives CASSLAAGTGAVAFF.

About this clonotype itself: This may stem from a read error, because a much larger clone lies one nucleotide away. The chain links TRBV6-4 to TRBJ1-5; perhaps TRBD1 as D (5 bases). The CDR3 is 13 amino acids. The germline CDR1 and CDR2 sequences are MRHNA and SNTAGT. With 4 bases removed from V and 9 bases from J, the gap between germline ends came to 13 bases. CDR3 nucleotide sequence: TGTGCCAGCAGTGGCCAGGGAGGAGGGCCCCAGCATTTT. It codes for CASSGQGGGPQHF.